Each of the 4 T cell receptor beta chains below was sequenced from the same sample in a study of T cell repertoires in cytomegalovirus infection. One entry per CDR3 protein, called by TCRdb with MiXCR from the reads. The data hold about 340,000 distinct CDR3 sequences, with 25% to 30% observed a single time. These receptors are not linked to any known antigen. Source: cultured PBMCs, taken from culture after CMV antigen stimulation. The receptors derive from a human donor in good health (CMV status not recorded). Some clones in this sample may be carry-over from other donors' samples.

The sample holds a few counts of this clonotype. The chain couples TRBV7-8 to TRBJ2-2; the D gene is possibly TRBD1 (5 bases). The CDR3 length is 15 residues. CDR1 is SGHVS, CDR2 FQNEAQ, per germline. V dropped 4 bases and J dropped 5 bases, with 14 bases sitting between them. CDR3 DNA sequence: TGTGCCAGCAGCTCGATCGGACATAAGACCGGGGAGCTGTTTTTT. Its protein product is CASSSIGHKTGELFF.

This clonotype was observed a handful of times. The V gene is TRBV10-1, the J gene TRBJ1-1, with unresolved D. The CDR3 loop spans 13 amino acids. Germline CDR1 reads WNHNN; CDR2 reads SYGVQD (reference sequence). V was shortened by 3 bases and J by 6 bases, with 11 bases between the two germline ends. This CDR3 reads CASSDQTWAEAFF. In DNA form, the CDR3 reads TGCGCCAGCAGTGACCAGACCTGGGCTGAAGCTTTCTTT.

V usage is TRBV28 and J usage is TRBJ1-5; no clear D gene. Germline CDR1 and CDR2: MDHEN and SYDVKM. The CDR3 extends over 14 amino acids. V lost 4 bases and J lost 6, with 13 bases in between. CDR3 coding DNA: TGTGCCAGCAGTTATCAACGAACGGCTCAGCCCCAGCATTTT. Translated: CASSYQRTAQPQHF.

The genes are TRBV28 and TRBJ2-1; 8 bases align to TRBD2. The CDR3 has 18 residues. Unmatched junction bases numbered 14, after V lost 7 bases and J lost 0 bases. CDR1 is MDHEN, CDR2 SYDVKM, per germline. This CDR3 is CASNPVLAGGLSYNEQFF. CDR3 bases: TGTGCCAGCAACCCTGTGCTAGCGGGCGGTCTCTCCTACAATGAGCAGTTCTTC.